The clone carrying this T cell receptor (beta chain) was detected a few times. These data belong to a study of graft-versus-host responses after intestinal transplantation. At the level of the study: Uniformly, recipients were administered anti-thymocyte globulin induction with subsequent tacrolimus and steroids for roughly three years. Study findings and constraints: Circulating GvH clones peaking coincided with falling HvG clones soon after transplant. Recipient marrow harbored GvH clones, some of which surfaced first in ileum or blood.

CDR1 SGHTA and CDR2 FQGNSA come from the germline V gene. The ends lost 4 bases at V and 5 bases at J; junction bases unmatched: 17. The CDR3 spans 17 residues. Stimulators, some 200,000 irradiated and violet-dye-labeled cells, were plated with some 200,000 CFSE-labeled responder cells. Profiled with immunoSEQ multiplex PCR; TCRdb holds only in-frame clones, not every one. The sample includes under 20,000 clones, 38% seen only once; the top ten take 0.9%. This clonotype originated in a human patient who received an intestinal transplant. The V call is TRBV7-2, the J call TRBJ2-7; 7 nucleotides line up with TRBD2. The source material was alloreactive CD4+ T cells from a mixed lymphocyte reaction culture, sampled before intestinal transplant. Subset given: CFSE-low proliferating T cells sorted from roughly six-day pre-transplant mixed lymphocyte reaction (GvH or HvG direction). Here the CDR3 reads CASSSSYWGGVLNEQYF. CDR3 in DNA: TGTGCCAGCAGCTCATCCTATTGGGGGGGTGTCCTTAACGAGCAGTACTTC.